Given below is one TCR beta chain in context. Its antigen is not known. The data originate from a study of shared clonotypes between healthy human individuals. Findings and limits, study-wide: With a few donors compared, roughly 4.9% of naive CD4 clonotypes were shared.

CD4+ cells yielded CD45RA+ naive and CD45RA-negative memory subsets. V shed 2 bases and J 4 bases; nucleotides not matched to a gene: 8. CDR1 and CDR2 (germline): SGHAT, FQNNGV. The CDR3 extends over 16 amino acids. In the source study's methods: ImmunoSEQ only sent back junction sequences with no quality scores, so filtering was done differently. Method: immunoSEQ multiplex PCR; TCRdb's copy keeps in-frame clones and lacks some. D and trimming were read from the DNA, whereas the V and J calls and clone size are those reported in that table. The sample lists about a million clones; roughly 80% were seen once.

The receptor was derived from a man aged 18-30 years in good health. Some clones in this sample may be carry-over from other donors' samples. This sequence joins TRBV11-2 and TRBJ2-1, with 7 bases lining up with TRBD2. The sequenced sample was memory CD4+ T cells from PBMCs. Sample subset: CD45RA-negative fraction. The CDR3 bases are TGTGCCAGCAGCTTATCCCTCAGCGGGGAGTACAATGAGCAGTTCTTC. Its translation: CASSLSLSGEYNEQFF.